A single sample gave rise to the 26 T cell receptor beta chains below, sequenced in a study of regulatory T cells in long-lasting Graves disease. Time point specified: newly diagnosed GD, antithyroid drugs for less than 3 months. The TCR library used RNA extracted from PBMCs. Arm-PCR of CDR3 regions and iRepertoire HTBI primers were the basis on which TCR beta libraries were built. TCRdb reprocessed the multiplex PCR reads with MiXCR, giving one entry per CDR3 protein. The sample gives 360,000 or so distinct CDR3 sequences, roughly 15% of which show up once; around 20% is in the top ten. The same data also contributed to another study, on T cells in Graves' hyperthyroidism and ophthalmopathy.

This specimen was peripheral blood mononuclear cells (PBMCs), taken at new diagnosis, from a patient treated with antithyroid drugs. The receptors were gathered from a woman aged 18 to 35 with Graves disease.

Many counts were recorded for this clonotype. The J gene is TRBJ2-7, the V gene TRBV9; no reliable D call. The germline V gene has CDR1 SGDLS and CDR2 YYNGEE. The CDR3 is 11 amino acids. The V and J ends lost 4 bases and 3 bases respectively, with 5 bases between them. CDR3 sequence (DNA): TGTGCCAGCAGCCCGTGCTACGAGCAGTACTTC. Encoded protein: CASSPCYEQYF.

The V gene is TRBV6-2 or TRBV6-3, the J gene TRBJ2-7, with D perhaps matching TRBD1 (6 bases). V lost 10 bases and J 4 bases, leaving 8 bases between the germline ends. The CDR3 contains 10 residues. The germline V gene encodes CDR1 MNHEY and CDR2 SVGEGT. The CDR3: CATRGYEQYF. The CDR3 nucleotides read TGTGCCACCAGGGGTTACGAGCAGTACTTC.

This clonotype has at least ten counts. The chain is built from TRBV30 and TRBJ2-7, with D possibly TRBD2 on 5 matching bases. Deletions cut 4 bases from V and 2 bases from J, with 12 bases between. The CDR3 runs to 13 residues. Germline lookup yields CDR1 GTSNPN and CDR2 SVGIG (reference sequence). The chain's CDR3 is CAWTGREPYEQYF. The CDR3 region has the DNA TGTGCCTGGACTGGTAGGGAGCCCTACGAGCAGTACTTC.

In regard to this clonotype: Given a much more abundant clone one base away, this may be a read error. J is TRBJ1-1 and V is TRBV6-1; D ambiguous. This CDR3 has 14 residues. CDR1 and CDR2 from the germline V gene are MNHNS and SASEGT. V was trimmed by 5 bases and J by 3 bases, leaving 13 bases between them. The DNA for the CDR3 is TGTGCCAGCAGTACCTTCCCCATGGACACTGAAGCTTTCTTT. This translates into CASSTFPMDTEAFF.

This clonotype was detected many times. CDR3 bases: TGTGCCACCATGTGGCGTTCGGCGAGCTCACCCCTCCACTTT. Amino acids: CATMWRSASSPLHF. The genes are TRBV6-1 and TRBJ1-6; D is undetermined. V was pared by 10 bases and J by 10 bases, with 20 bases between. Germline V gene lookup returns CDR1 MNHNS and CDR2 SASEGT. The CDR3 sequence is 14 residues long.

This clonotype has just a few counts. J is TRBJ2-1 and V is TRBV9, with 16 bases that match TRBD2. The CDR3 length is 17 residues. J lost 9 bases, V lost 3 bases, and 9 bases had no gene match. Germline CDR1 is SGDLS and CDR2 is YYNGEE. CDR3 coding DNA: TGTGCCAGCAGCGAGGGGGGGACTAGCGGGGGGGCAGGTGAGCAGTTCTTC. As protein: CASSEGGTSGGAGEQFF.

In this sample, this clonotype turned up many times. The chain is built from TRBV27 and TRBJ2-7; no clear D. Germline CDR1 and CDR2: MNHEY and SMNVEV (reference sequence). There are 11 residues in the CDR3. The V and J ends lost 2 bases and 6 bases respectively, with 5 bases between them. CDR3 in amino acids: CASSLGSEQYF. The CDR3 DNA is TGTGCCAGCAGTTTAGGCTCCGAGCAGTACTTC.

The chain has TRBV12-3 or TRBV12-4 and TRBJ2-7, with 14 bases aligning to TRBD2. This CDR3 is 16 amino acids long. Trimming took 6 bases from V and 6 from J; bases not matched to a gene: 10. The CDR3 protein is CASSPPGLAGDPEQYF. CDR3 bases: TGTGCCAGCAGCCCCCCGGGACTAGCGGGAGATCCCGAGCAGTACTTC.

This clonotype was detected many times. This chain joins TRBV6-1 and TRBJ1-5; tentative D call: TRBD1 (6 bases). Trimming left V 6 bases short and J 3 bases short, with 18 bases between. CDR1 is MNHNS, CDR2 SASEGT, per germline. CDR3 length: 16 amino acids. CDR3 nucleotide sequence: TGTGCCAGCAGCAACGGGGGGGGCGCTAACAATCAGCCCCAGCATTTT. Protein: CASSNGGGANNQPQHF.

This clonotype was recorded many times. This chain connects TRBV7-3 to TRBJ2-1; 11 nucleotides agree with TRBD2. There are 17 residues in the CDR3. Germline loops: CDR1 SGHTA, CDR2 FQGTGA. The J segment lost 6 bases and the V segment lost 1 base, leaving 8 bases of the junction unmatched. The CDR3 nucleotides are TGTGCCAGCAGCTTAAAGTCGGGACTAGCGGTAGTCAATGAGCAGTTCTTC. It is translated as CASSLKSGLAVVNEQFF.

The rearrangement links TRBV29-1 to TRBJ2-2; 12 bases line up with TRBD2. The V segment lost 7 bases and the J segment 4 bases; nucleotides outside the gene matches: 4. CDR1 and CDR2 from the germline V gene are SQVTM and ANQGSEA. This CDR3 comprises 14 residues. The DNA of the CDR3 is TGCAGCGGCAGACTAGCGGGGGTCACCGGGGAGCTGTTTTTT. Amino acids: CSGRLAGVTGELFF.

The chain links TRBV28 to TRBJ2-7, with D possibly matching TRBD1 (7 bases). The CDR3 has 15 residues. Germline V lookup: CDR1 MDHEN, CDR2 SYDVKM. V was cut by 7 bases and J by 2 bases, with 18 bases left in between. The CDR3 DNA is TGTGCCAGCATGGTCGGGGGACAGCCCACCTACGAGCAGTACTTC. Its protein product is CASMVGGQPTYEQYF.

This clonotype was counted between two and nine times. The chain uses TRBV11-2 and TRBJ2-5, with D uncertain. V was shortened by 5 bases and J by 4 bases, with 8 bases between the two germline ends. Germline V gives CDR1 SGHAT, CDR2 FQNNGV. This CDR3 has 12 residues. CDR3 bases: TGTGCCAGCAGCCTTATAGGAGAGACCCAGTACTTC. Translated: CASSLIGETQYF.

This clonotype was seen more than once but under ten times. The CDR3 bases are TGTGCCAGCAGCCTGGGGGGGGGGACCCCTGAAGCTTTCTTT. Its translation is CASSLGGGTPEAFF. J is TRBJ1-1 and V is TRBV14; TRBD1 is a possible D gene (5 bases). This CDR3 spans 14 amino acids. Germline V gene lookup returns CDR1 SGHDN and CDR2 FVKESK. Trimming removed 4 bases at V and 6 bases at J, with 15 bases between.

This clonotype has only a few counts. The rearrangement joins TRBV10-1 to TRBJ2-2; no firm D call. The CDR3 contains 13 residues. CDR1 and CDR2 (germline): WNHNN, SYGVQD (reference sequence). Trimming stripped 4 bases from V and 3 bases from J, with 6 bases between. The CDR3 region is CASSGLYTGELFF. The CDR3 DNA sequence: TGCGCCAGCAGTGGCCTCTACACCGGGGAGCTGTTTTTT.

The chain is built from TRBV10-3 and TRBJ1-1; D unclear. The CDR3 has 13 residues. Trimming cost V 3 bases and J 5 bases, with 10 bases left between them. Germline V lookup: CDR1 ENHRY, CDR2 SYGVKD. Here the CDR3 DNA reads TGTGCCATCAGTGATCAGCGCGGAACTGAAGCTTTCTTT. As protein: CAISDQRGTEAFF.

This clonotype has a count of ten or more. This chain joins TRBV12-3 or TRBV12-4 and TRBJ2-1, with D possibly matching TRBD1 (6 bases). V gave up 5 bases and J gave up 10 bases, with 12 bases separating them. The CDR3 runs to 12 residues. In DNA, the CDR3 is TGTGCCAGCAGTCTCTCAGGGGCGGAGCAGTTCTTC. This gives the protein CASSLSGAEQFF.

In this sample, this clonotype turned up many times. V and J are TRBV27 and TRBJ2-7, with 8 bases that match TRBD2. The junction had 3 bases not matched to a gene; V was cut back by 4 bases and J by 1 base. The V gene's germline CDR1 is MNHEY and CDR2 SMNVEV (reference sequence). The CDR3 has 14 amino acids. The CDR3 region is CASSSGLVSYEQYF. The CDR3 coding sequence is TGTGCCAGCAGTTCGGGACTAGTATCCTACGAGCAGTACTTC.

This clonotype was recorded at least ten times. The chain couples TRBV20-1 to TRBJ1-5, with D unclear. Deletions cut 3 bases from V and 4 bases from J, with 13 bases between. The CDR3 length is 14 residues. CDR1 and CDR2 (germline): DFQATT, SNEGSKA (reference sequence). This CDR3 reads CSASQPTPNQPQHF. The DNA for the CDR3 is TGCAGTGCTAGTCAACCGACCCCTAATCAGCCCCAGCATTTT.

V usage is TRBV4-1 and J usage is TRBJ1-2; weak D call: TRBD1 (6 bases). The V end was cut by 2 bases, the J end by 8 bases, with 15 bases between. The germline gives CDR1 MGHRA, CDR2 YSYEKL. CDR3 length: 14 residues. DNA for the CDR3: TGCGCCAGCAGCCAAATCGGGACACGAAGGGGCTACACCTTC. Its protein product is CASSQIGTRRGYTF.

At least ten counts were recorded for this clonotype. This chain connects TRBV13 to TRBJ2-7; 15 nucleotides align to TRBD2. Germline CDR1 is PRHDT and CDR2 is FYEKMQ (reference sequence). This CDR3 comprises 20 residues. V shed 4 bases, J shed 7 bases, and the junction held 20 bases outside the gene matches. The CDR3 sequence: CASSSKIPPGLAGGWGEQYF. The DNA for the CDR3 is TGTGCCAGCAGCTCAAAGATACCACCGGGACTAGCGGGAGGCTGGGGAGAGCAGTACTTC.

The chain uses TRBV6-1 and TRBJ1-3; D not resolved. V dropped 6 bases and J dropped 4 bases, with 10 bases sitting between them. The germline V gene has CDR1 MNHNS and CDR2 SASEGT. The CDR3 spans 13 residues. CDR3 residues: CASSEVSGNTIYF. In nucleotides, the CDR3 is TGTGCCAGCAGCGAGGTTAGCGGAAACACCATATATTTT.

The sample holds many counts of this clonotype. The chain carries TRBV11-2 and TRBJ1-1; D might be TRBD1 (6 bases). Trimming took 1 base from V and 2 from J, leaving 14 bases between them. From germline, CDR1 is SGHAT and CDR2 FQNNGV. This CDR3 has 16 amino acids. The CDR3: CASSLAGGRSNTEAFF. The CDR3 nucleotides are TGTGCCAGCAGCTTAGCCGGGGGGCGCAGTAACACTGAAGCTTTCTTT. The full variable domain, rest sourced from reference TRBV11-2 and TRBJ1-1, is EAGVAQSPRYKIIEKRQSVAFWCNPISGHATLYWYQQILGQGPKLLIQFQNNGVVDDSQLPKDRFSAERLKGVDSTLKIQPAKLEDSAVYLCASSLAGGRSNTEAFFGQGTRLTVV.

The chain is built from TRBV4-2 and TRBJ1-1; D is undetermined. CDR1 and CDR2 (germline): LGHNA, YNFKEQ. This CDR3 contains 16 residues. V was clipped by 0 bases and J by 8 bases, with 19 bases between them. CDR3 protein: CASSQESLGPPSEAFF. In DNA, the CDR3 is TGTGCCAGCAGCCAAGAAAGCCTAGGCCCCCCGAGCGAAGCTTTCTTT.

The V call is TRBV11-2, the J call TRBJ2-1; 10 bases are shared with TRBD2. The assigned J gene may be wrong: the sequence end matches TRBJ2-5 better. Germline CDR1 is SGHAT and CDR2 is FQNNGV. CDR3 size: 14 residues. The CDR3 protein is CASSPQRGGETQYF. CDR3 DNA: TGTGCCAGCAGCCCGCAGCGGGGGGGAGAGACCCAGTACTTC.

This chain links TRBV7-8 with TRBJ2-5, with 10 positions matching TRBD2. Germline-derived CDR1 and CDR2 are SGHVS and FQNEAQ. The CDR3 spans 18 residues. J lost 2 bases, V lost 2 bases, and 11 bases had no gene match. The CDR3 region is CASSLPRPGLAIQETQYF. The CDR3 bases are TGTGCCAGCAGCTTACCCAGGCCGGGACTAGCGATTCAAGAGACCCAGTACTTC.